This T cell receptor beta chain was found in a study of T cells in localized non-small cell lung cancer. Clones were read by immunoSEQ multiplex PCR, and TCRdb kept only the in-frame ones, dropping some. The sample consists of 32,000 or so clones, 85% to 90% of them appearing once. This CDR3 has 15 residues. V dropped 2 bases and J dropped 0; count of bases not matched to a gene: 2. Germline lookup yields CDR1 SGHRS and CDR2 YFSETQ. The receptor comes from a man aged 40-75 years with stage I lung adenocarcinoma. The chain is built from TRBV5-1 and TRBJ1-1, with 9 bases that match TRBD1. The sequenced sample was peripheral blood, obtained before any cancer treatment. CDR3 region: CASSFRDRVNTEAFF. In nucleotides, the CDR3 is TGCGCCAGCAGCTTCCGGGACAGGGTGAACACTGAAGCTTTCTTT.